The sequence of this TCR beta chain was determined in a study of T cells in localized non-small cell lung cancer. Points from the study as a whole: Researchers found a median approximately 50 of the top 100 tumor clones in adjacent lung.

Sequencing used immunoSEQ multiplex PCR; TCRdb keeps in-frame clones, though not all of them. The sample gives around 1,400 clones, roughly 20% of which show up once; roughly 19% is in the top ten. In germline, CDR1 is SGHNT, CDR2 YENEEA. V lost 7 bases to trimming and J lost 1 base, with 13 bases between them. The CDR3 has 14 amino acids. This clone counts as large. Antigen specificity is unknown. The receptor was isolated from a male donor at least 60 years old with stage I squamous cell lung carcinoma. The J gene is TRBJ1-1, the V gene TRBV11-3, with a possible D match to TRBD1 (5 bases). The sequencing here drew on normal lung tissue next to the tumor, taken before any cancer treatment. This chain's CDR3 is CASTPLGTNTEAFF. CDR3 coding DNA: TGTGCCAGCACCCCTTTGGGGACGAACACTGAAGCTTTCTTT.